These 5 T cell receptor beta chains share one sample of origin, sequenced in a study of CD8+ T cells in alopecia areata. In each case, RNA was isolated and then reverse transcribed into cDNA as the sequencing template. Libraries were prepared by immunoSEQ multiplex PCR; TCRdb keeps only in-frame clonotypes and omits some of them. The repertoire has about 190,000 clones, about three fifths of them found once; the top ten carry 0.65% to 0.7%. Treatment described: oral pan-JAK inhibitor, 5-10 mg twice daily. Sequencing was performed on CD4+ T cells sorted from blood, taken at week 4, from a patient treated with tofacitinib. The receptors derive from a human donor with alopecia areata.

The chain links TRBV29-1 to TRBJ2-3; TRBD2 matches 14 bases. The germline V gene has CDR1 SQVTM and CDR2 ANQGSEA. The CDR3 runs to 15 residues. With V trimmed by 4 bases and J by 4 bases, 4 bases remained unmatched. CDR3 amino acids: CSVVGLAGEADTQYF. The DNA for the CDR3 is TGCAGCGTTGTGGGACTAGCGGGAGAGGCAGATACGCAGTATTTT.

The chain joins TRBV5-1 to TRBJ2-5, with a possible D match to TRBD1 (5 bases). This CDR3 is 16 amino acids long. Trimming pared 2 bases from V and 7 bases from J, leaving 21 bases between. Germline CDR1 SGHRS, CDR2 YFSETQ. The DNA for the CDR3 is TGCGCCAGCAGCTTCTCTCGGCAGGGTGACCCCCGGACCCAGTACTTC. This encodes CASSFSRQGDPRTQYF.

The chain combines TRBV7-2 with TRBJ2-2, with 7 bases matching TRBD2. The CDR3 sequence is 14 residues long. V shed 5 bases, J shed 6 bases, and the junction held 6 bases outside the gene matches. From germline, CDR1 is SGHTA and CDR2 FQGNSA. Here the CDR3 reads CASSLRAGAGELFF. DNA for the CDR3: TGTGCCAGCAGCCTCCGTGCGGGGGCCGGGGAGCTGTTTTTT.

This clone showed up just a few times. This sequence joins TRBV7-9 and TRBJ2-5, with D uncertain. CDR1 and CDR2 from the germline V gene are SEHNR and FQNEAQ (reference sequence). The ends were cut back, 1 base at V and 1 base at J, with 7 bases in the middle. The CDR3 spans 14 residues. The CDR3 spells CASSLDSFQETQYF. Written as DNA, the CDR3 is TGTGCCAGCAGCTTAGACAGCTTCCAAGAGACCCAGTACTTC.

In this sample, this clone turned up a few times. J is TRBJ2-5 and V is TRBV29-1, with a possible D match to TRBD1 (5 bases). There are 11 residues in the CDR3. V gave up 5 bases and J gave up 5 bases, with 9 bases separating them. Germline loops: CDR1 SQVTM, CDR2 ANQGSEA. This CDR3 reads CSVTRAETQYF. The CDR3 region has the DNA TGCAGCGTTACCAGGGCGGAGACCCAGTACTTC. Drawing the rest from reference TRBV29-1 and TRBJ2-5, the complete variable domain is SAVISQKPSRDICQRGTSLTIQCQVDSQVTMMFWYRQQPGQSLTLIATANQGSEATYESGFVIDKFPISRPNLTFSTLTVSNMSPEDSSIYLCSVTRAETQYFGPGTRLLVL.